This is a list of T cell receptor beta chains from one sample in a study of CD4 and CD8 cells across lung adenocarcinoma regions. TCRdb itself ran the PCR reads through MiXCR, one entry per CDR3 protein. Among around 20,000 distinct CDR3 sequences listed, approximately 49% were seen once. Sequencing was performed on CD8+ T cells from the center of a lung tumor. These receptors were obtained from a female donor with lung adenocarcinoma. The CD4 and CD8 labels of this study may be unreliable. Both conserved end residues are part of each CDR3. Each record gives: J gene, clone size, V gene, D gene, CDR3 DNA, CDR3 protein. The D gene is left open where the match is weak. Size is omitted from some rows. Given values are once, few, many or a class for expanded clones.

>TRBJ2-7|-|TRBV7-2|TRBD2
TGTGCCAGCAGCTTAGCGGGGGGTAGCGGGCTCTACGAGCAGTACTTC
CASSLAGGSGLYEQYF
>TRBJ1-1|few|TRBV4-1|-
TGCGCCAGCAGCCAGGGCCAGGGGAGGGCCTTGAACACTGAAGCTTTCTTT
CASSQGQGRALNTEAFF
>TRBJ2-7|many|TRBV6-1|-
TGTGCCAGCAGGGCGTCCTTCAACTCCTACGAGCAGTACTTC
CASRASFNSYEQYF
>TRBJ2-3|few|TRBV6-1|-
TGTGCCAGCTGCGAGATTAGGCCACGCGGCGATACGCAGTATTTT
CASCEIRPRGDTQYF
>TRBJ2-5|-|TRBV10-1|-
TGCGCGAGGAGTGGGCCGCGTGGCCAAGAGACCCAGTACTTC
CARSGPRGQETQYF
>TRBJ2-5|many|TRBV7-8|TRBD2
TGTGCCAGCAGCTTAGCGGGGTCGGGACTACCGGAGACCCAGTACTTC
CASSLAGSGLPETQYF
>TRBJ2-1|-|TRBV20-1|-
TGCAGTGCTAGTCCCGTTGGGCGCGGGACCCAGTTCTTC
CSASPVGRGTQFF
>TRBJ2-3|-|TRBV6-1|-
-
CASSGRPVGTGALYF
>TRBJ2-4|-|TRBV10-1|-
TGCGGCAGCACGGAGCCGAGGGGCAAAGACATTCAGTACTTC
CGSTEPRGKDIQYF
>TRBJ2-3|-|TRBV3-1|-
TGTGCCAGCAGCCAAGACGTTGGGGGAGCTTCAAATACGCAGTATTTT
CASSQDVGGASNTQYF
>TRBJ2-1|medium-sized|TRBV6-1|TRBD2
TGTGCCAGCAGTCCGACTAGCGGGAGTACTACTGAGCAGTTCTTC
CASSPTSGSTTEQFF
>TRBJ2-1|many|TRBV6-4|-
TGTGCCAGCAGTGACTCTAAGCCGAGGGGGGGTTTCTTC
CASSDSKPRGGFF
>TRBJ2-5|-|TRBV10-1|TRBD1
TGCGCCAGCAGTGAGGAGACAGGGATCACCCAGACCCAGTACTTC
CASSEETGITQTQYF
>TRBJ2-3|-|TRBV27|-
TGTGCCGGCCGTCCTCAAGATACGCAGTATTTC
CAGRPQDTQYF
>TRBJ1-1|many|TRBV6-1|TRBD1
TGTGCCAGCACCTACCAGGACAGGGGCAACACTGAAGCTTTCTTT
CASTYQDRGNTEAFF
>TRBJ2-3|-|TRBV6-5|-
TGTGCCAGCAGTTACTCGAACTGGGCTACGCAGTATTTT
CASSYSNWATQYF
>TRBJ2-4|-|TRBV6-1|-
TGTGCCAGCAGTGTTAGTGGCGGTAACCAAAACATCCAGTACTTC
CASSVSGGNQNIQYF
>TRBJ2-1|few|TRBV6-5|TRBD2
TGTGCCAGCAGTTACCGGACTAGCGGGCATAAGGATGAGCAGTTCTTC
CASSYRTSGHKDEQFF
>TRBJ2-3|-|TRBV27|-
TGTGGCAGCGGTGCCCCAGAGACCCAGTATTTC
CGSGAPETQYF
>TRBJ2-7|-|TRBV7-2|TRBD2
TGTGCCAGCAGAGGGGGGACTAGCGGGAGGGCCTTCTACGAGCAGTACTTC
CASRGGTSGRAFYEQYF
>TRBJ2-2|-|TRBV6-1|-
TGTGCCAGCAGACTTCTCGGGGGCGGGGAGCTGTTTTTT
CASRLLGGGELFF
>TRBJ1-1|-|TRBV6-1|TRBD1
TGTGCCAGCAGTGGATGGACAGGAGGCAACACTGAAGCTTTCTTT
CASSGWTGGNTEAFF
>TRBJ2-5|many|TRBV6-1|-
TGTGCCAGCAGTCATGGGGGAGGACGAGAGACCCAGTACTTC
CASSHGGGRETQYF
>TRBJ2-7|many|TRBV4-1|TRBD2
TGCGCCAGCAGCCAAGTAAGTCTAGCGGCAAGCGAGCAGTACTTC
CASSQVSLAASEQYF
>TRBJ2-5|-|TRBV27|-
TGTGCCAGGGGGCACGGGGTCGGTCTCACAGATACCCAGTACTTC
CARGHGVGLTDTQYF
>TRBJ2-1|-|TRBV4-1|-
TGCGCCAGCAGCCAAGGCGGGATTGAGCAGTTCTTC
CASSQGGIEQFF
>TRBJ1-5|-|TRBV27|-
TGTGCCAGCAGAGGGATTCTCTCCAATCAGCCCCACCACTTT
CASRGILSNQPHHF
>TRBJ2-3|-|TRBV29-1|TRBD1
TGCAGCGTTCACGCGACAGGGACAGATACGCAGTATTTC
CSVHATGTDTQYF
>TRBJ2-5|few|TRBV6-1|-
TGTGCCAGCAGAGTGGGGGCGGAAAGGGAGACCCAGTACTTC
CASRVGAERETQYF
>TRBJ2-1|few|TRBV7-3|-
TGTGCCAGCAGCTTTAGTCGGAGCTCCTACAATGAGCAGTTCTTC
CASSFSRSSYNEQFF
>TRBJ2-3|-|TRBV6-1|-
TGTGCCAGCAGAGCAGCGGGCGGTGGCCCAGATACCCAGTATTTT
CASRAAGGGPDTQYF
>TRBJ2-1|-|TRBV27|-
TGTGCCAGCAGTTACCTAGGCAATGAGCAGTTCTTC
CASSYLGNEQFF
>TRBJ1-4|-|TRBV6-1|TRBD1
TGTGCCAGCAGCGGCTACAGGGGCACTAATGAAAAACTGTTTTTT
CASSGYRGTNEKLFF
>TRBJ2-1|-|TRBV7-8|TRBD2
TGTGCCAGCAGCTTAGACTCTAGCGGGAGTTACAATGAGCAGTTCTTC
CASSLDSSGSYNEQFF
>TRBJ2-3|few|TRBV11-3|-
TGTGCCACCGGCCTGGGAGTGAAAAATACTCAGTACTTT
CATGLGVKNTQYF
>TRBJ2-3|-|TRBV10-3|-
TGTGCCATCAGTGAGCAGGCTGTGAGCACAGGTGAGCAGTATTTT
CAISEQAVSTGEQYF
>TRBJ2-5|many|TRBV6-4|TRBD1
TGTGCCAGCAGTGACTCGGACAGGGAAGAGACCCAGTACTTC
CASSDSDREETQYF
>TRBJ2-1|few|TRBV6-1|TRBD2
TGTGCCAGCAGAGTACACACGGGACTAGCGGGAGGGCCCAGGGATGAGCAGTTCTTC
CASRVHTGLAGGPRDEQFF
>TRBJ2-4|-|TRBV10-2|-
TGTGCGGGGAAGGGGCCGGGTGAGCAAAACACTCAGTACTTC
CAGKGPGEQNTQYF
>TRBJ2-3|-|TRBV10-1|TRBD2
TGCGCGGGCAGTGGGGGGGGGACTGAAGATACGCAGTATTTC
CAGSGGGTEDTQYF
>TRBJ2-4|-|TRBV12-3/TRBV12-4|-
TGTGCCAGCGGGGGCGGAGCCAAAGACATTCAGTACTTC
CASGGGAKDIQYF
>TRBJ2-3|once|TRBV6-1|TRBD2
TGTGCCAGCAGTGAAGCGGGGCTCGGGGGAGGGGACCAAGATACGCAGTATTTT
CASSEAGLGGGDQDTQYF